There are a few counts of the clone carrying this T cell receptor beta chain. The antigen remains undetermined. This entry comes from a study of identical twins. TCRdb used MiXCR to reprocess the 5' RACE reads, holding one entry per CDR3 protein. Among about 570,000 distinct CDR3 sequences listed, nearly 10% were seen once. CDR1 MGHRA and CDR2 YSYEKL come from the germline V gene. The CDR3 totals 16 residues. V gave up 7 bases and J gave up 5 bases; unmatched junction bases: 15. Findings and caveats of the study: With abundant cord blood beta clonotypes, insertions were fewer; memory repertoires showed no such pattern. Among out-of-frame alpha sequences shared by twins, low generation probability occurred in excess. Models underestimated how often monozygotic twins shared out-of-frame TCR alpha.

The same data also went into a second study, on yellow fever vaccine responses in identical twins.

The receptor was isolated from a woman aged 18-29 years in good health. The sequenced material came from PBMCs. The rearrangement links TRBV4-1 to TRBJ2-3; 7 nucleotides match TRBD2. DNA of the CDR3: TGCGCCAGCACCCTAACCCCTAGCGGAGGTGGAGATACGCAGTATTTT. It yields the protein CASTLTPSGGGDTQYF.